The next 32 T cell receptor beta chains were all read from a single sample in a study of shared clonotypes between healthy human individuals. Only in-frame clones appear in the TCRdb table, and some are missing; sequencing was by immunoSEQ multiplex PCR. The table records roughly 400,000 clones, roughly 96% of them present only once. The sequencing input was memory CD8+ T cells sorted from blood. As for subset: CD45RO+ cells pooled with CCR7-negative TemRA cells. The source of these receptors is a man aged 25-45 years in good health.

J is TRBJ2-5 and V is TRBV20-1; no firm D call. The J call is in doubt because the DNA end fits TRBJ2-7 better. This CDR3 is built from 11 residues. CDR1 and CDR2 (germline): DFQATT, SNEGSKA (reference sequence). The CDR3 region has the DNA TGCAGTGCGCTGACTTCCTACGAGCAGTACTTC. This codes for CSALTSYEQYF.

This chain connects TRBV21-1 to TRBJ1-3; the tabulated D call, TRBD1, remains unverified against the DNA. TRBV21-1 is a documented pseudogene. The CDR3 extends over 16 amino acids. Written as DNA, the CDR3 is TGTGCCAGCAGCGCAGACAAGGCCAGGGGAAGAAACACCATATATTTT. It is translated as CASSADKARGRNTIYF.

This rearrangement joins TRBV7-2 to TRBJ2-4; D may correspond to TRBD1 or TRBD2 (5 bases each). This CDR3 spans 15 amino acids. Trimming removed 5 bases from V and 4 bases from J, with 15 bases in between. Germline V gives CDR1 SGHTA, CDR2 FQGNSA. CDR3 sequence: CASSLQWGMKNIQYF. CDR3 coding DNA: TGTGCCAGCAGCCTTCAATGGGGGATGAAAAACATTCAGTACTTC.

As DNA, the CDR3 is TGCAGCGTTGAAAAGGCTAGCGGGATGTACCAAGAGACCCAGTACTTC. Translated, it gives CSVEKASGMYQETQYF. The rearrangement joins TRBV29-1 to TRBJ2-5, with 9 positions matching TRBD2. CDR1 and CDR2 (germline): SQVTM, ANQGSEA. This CDR3 region has 16 residues. Trimming removed 2 bases from V and 0 bases from J; junction bases left unmatched: 7.

The rearrangement links TRBV19 to TRBJ1-2; perhaps TRBD1 as D (6 bases). CDR1 is LNHDA, CDR2 SQIVND, per germline (reference sequence). This CDR3 region has 16 residues. V lost 0 bases, J lost 0 bases, and 11 bases lay in between. DNA of the CDR3: TGTGCCAGTAGTATAGATGGGACACCTACTAACTATGGCTACACCTTC. As protein: CASSIDGTPTNYGYTF. The full variable domain, with the rest looked up from reference TRBV19 and TRBJ1-2, is DGGITQSPKYLFRKEGQNVTLSCEQNLNHDAMYWYRQDPGQGLRLIYYSQIVNDFQKGDIAEGYSVSREKKESFPLTVTSAQKNPTAFYLCASSIDGTPTNYGYTFGSGTRLTVV.

The chain joins TRBV5-1 to TRBJ2-7; D possibly matches TRBD1 or TRBD2 (5 bases each). CDR1 SGHRS and CDR2 YFSETQ come from the germline V gene. The CDR3 length is 13 residues. V lost 5 bases and J 2 bases, leaving 11 bases between the germline ends. Here the CDR3 reads CASRGPNPYEQYF. The CDR3 nucleotides are TGCGCCAGCAGGGGACCAAATCCCTACGAGCAGTACTTC.

The chain combines TRBV2 with TRBJ2-3, with D perhaps TRBD2 (5 bases). Trimming removed 5 bases at V and 13 bases at J, with 10 bases between. Per the germline V gene, CDR1 is SNHLY and CDR2 is FYNNEI. CDR3 length equals 10 residues. The CDR3 sequence is CASSTAEEYF. The CDR3 nucleotides read TGTGCCAGCAGTACGGCGGAGGAGTATTTT.

The chain links TRBV2 to TRBJ2-1; 8 bases are shared with TRBD2. J was trimmed by 8 bases and V by 2 bases; bases with no gene match: 11. The CDR3 runs 16 residues. Germline V lookup: CDR1 SNHLY, CDR2 FYNNEI. In nucleotides, the CDR3 is TGTGCCAGCAGTGAACGGGGTGTTAGCGGGGATTATGAGCAGTTCTTC. Translation gives CASSERGVSGDYEQFF.

V usage is TRBV29-1 and J usage is TRBJ1-1, with no clear D. Germline V CDR1 and CDR2: SQVTM, ANQGSEA. The CDR3 consists of 9 residues. Trimming cost V 7 bases and J 9 bases, with 9 bases left between them. In DNA, the CDR3 is TGCAGCGGAGGTAACAAAGCTTTCTTT. This sequence encodes CSGGNKAFF.

The chain is built from TRBV5-5 and TRBJ2-3, with TRBD2 identical over 10 bases. The CDR3 has 17 residues. CDR1 is SGHKS and CDR2 is YYEKEE in the germline V gene (reference sequence). Trimming removed 6 bases from V and 1 base from J; junction bases left unmatched: 11. CDR3 in amino acids: CASNLLLGTSGTDTQYF. In DNA, the CDR3 is TGTGCCAGCAACCTCCTTTTGGGGACTAGCGGCACAGATACGCAGTATTTT.

V usage is TRBV5-1 and J usage is TRBJ2-3; tentative D call: TRBD2 (6 bases). CDR1 SGHRS and CDR2 YFSETQ come from the germline V gene. V dropped 0 bases and J dropped 0 bases, with 11 bases sitting between them. The CDR3 is 16 residues long. The CDR3 loop reads CASSLGGASSTDTQYF. The CDR3 bases are TGCGCCAGCAGCTTGGGCGGGGCCTCTAGCACAGATACGCAGTATTTT.

The chain has TRBV10-3 and TRBJ2-1; 8 positions agree with TRBD2. The CDR3 length is 15 residues. Germline V gives CDR1 ENHRY, CDR2 SYGVKD. V lost 6 bases to trimming and J lost 4 bases; unmatched junction nucleotides: 8. The CDR3 loop is CAISHGTRQYNEQFF. For the CDR3, the DNA is TGTGCCATCAGCCACGGGACTAGACAATACAATGAGCAGTTCTTC.

As concerns this clone: At one end the junction does not follow the germline gene, possibly because of a read error. V gene TRBV7-9 combines with J gene TRBJ2-1, with D perhaps matching TRBD2 (5 bases). The CDR3 totals 11 residues. Germline-derived CDR1 and CDR2 are SEHNR and FQNEAQ (reference sequence). The CDR3 loop reads CASSLAFEQFF. The CDR3 DNA sequence: TGTGCCAGCAGCCTAGCATTCGAGCAGTTCTTC. Using reference TRBV7-9 and TRBJ2-1 for the parts outside the CDR3, the full variable domain is DTGVSQNPRHKITKRGQNVTFRCDPISEHNRLYWYRQTLGQGPEFLTYFQNEAQLEKSRLLSDRFSAERPKGSFSTLEIQRTEQGDSAMYLCASSLAFEQFFGPGTRLTVL.

The chain links TRBV6-5 to TRBJ1-5; 8 nucleotides agree with TRBD1. The V gene end was trimmed by 7 bases and the J gene end by 1 base; junction bases not matched to a gene: 0. The germline gives CDR1 MNHEY, CDR2 SVGAGI. The CDR3 is 13 amino acids. In nucleotides, the CDR3 is TGTGCCAGCACAGGGGGCAGCAATCAGCCCCAGCATTTT. Protein product: CASTGGSNQPQHF.

This clone was counted once. V gene TRBV5-1 combines with J gene TRBJ2-1, with D possibly being TRBD1 or TRBD2 (7 bases each). The V end was cut by 3 bases, the J end by 6 bases, with 16 bases between. This CDR3 is built from 15 residues. Germline V gene data show CDR1 as SGHRS and CDR2 as YFSETQ. The CDR3 nucleotides are TGCGCCAGCAGCTCCCAGGGGGAGGGCGGCAATGAGCAGTTCTTC. It specifies CASSSQGEGGNEQFF.

This clone was counted a single time. The chain employs TRBV11-2 and TRBJ1-3, with 9 bases matching TRBD1. The CDR3 covers 16 residues. Germline CDR1 and CDR2: SGHAT and FQNNGV. With 4 bases clipped from V and 4 bases from J, the junction kept 8 bases outside the gene matches. The DNA of the CDR3 is TGTGCCAGCAGCTCCCCGGGACAGGGAAGAGGAAACACCATATATTTT. Protein: CASSSPGQGRGNTIYF.

This clone came up once. The chain joins TRBV7-9 to TRBJ2-3, with D possibly being TRBD2 (6 bases). V was trimmed by 4 bases and J by 5 bases, leaving 13 bases between them. The CDR3 has 14 amino acids. CDR1 SEHNR and CDR2 FQNEAQ come from the germline V gene (reference sequence). CDR3: CASSSKRLGDTQYF. As DNA, the CDR3 is TGTGCCAGCAGCTCCAAAAGACTAGGAGATACGCAGTATTTT.

The chain recombines TRBV5-4 with TRBJ1-1; TRBD1 aligns across 7 bases. CDR3 size: 13 residues. CDR1 and CDR2 from the germline V gene are SGHNT and YYREEE (reference sequence). V shed 4 bases and J 8 bases; nucleotides not matched to a gene: 8. In DNA, the CDR3 is TGTGCCAGCAGCCGTGGACAGGTTCCCGAAGCTTTCTTT. This sequence encodes CASSRGQVPEAFF.

This sequence joins TRBV2 and TRBJ1-4; D perhaps matches TRBD1 (6 bases). V shed 4 bases and J shed 13 bases, with 19 bases lying between them. The CDR3 contains 14 residues. The V gene's germline CDR1 is SNHLY and CDR2 FYNNEI. The CDR3: CASSVSGRGVVLFF. The CDR3 DNA sequence: TGTGCCAGCAGTGTCTCAGGGAGGGGGGTGGTACTGTTTTTT.

V and J are TRBV7-9 and TRBJ2-7; D not certain. V was shortened by 1 base and J by 5 bases, with 9 bases between the two germline ends. The CDR3 has 13 amino acids. Germline V gene sequence: CDR1 SEHNR, CDR2 FQNEAQ (reference sequence). The CDR3 coding sequence is TGTGCCAGCAGCTTAGAGGAACCCCACGAGCAGTACTTC. Translating it yields CASSLEEPHEQYF.

The CDR3 bases are TGTGCCAGCGGACGGGGGACTGAAGCTTTCTTT. It translates to CASGRGTEAFF. The chain couples TRBV2 to TRBJ1-1; a weak D match, TRBD1 (5 bases). This CDR3 contains 11 residues. Per the germline V gene, CDR1 is SNHLY and CDR2 is FYNNEI. V was clipped by 8 bases and J by 5 bases, with 9 bases between them.

This chain uses TRBV19 with TRBJ1-5; D unclear. V lost 1 base and J lost 12, with 13 bases in between. In germline, CDR1 is LNHDA, CDR2 SQIVND (reference sequence). This CDR3 has 13 amino acids. The CDR3 protein is CASSIGWRGSQHF. CDR3 in DNA: TGTGCCAGTAGTATAGGATGGCGAGGAAGCCAGCATTTT.

This clone was picked up one time. The chain couples TRBV6-6 to TRBJ1-2; 7 bases align to TRBD1. Germline CDR1 is MNHNY and CDR2 is SVGAGI (reference sequence). CDR3 length equals 13 residues. V was clipped by 6 bases and J by 2 bases; unmatched bases: 3. This CDR3 reads CASSPTGNYGYTF. In DNA form, the CDR3 reads TGTGCCAGCAGCCCGACAGGGAACTATGGCTACACCTTC.

CDR3 in amino acids: CASRDPGGYTF. In nucleotides, the CDR3 is TGTGCCAGCAGAGACCCCGGGGGCTACACCTTC. This chain links TRBV6-5 with TRBJ1-2; D is unclear. V dropped 6 bases and J dropped 8 bases, with 10 bases sitting between them. Looked up from germline, CDR1 is MNHEY and CDR2 is SVGAGI. The CDR3 spans 11 residues.

As regards this clone: Different DNA sequences within this sample yield the same CDR3. The CDR3 DNA reads TGTGCCAGCAGTCTTGAGGGACGCGACGAGCAGTACTTC. The encoded protein is CASSLEGRDEQYF. The chain uses TRBV28 and TRBJ2-7; D tentatively fits TRBD1 or TRBD2 (5 bases each). The CDR3 totals 13 residues. Trimming removed 5 bases from V and 5 bases from J, with 13 bases in between. In germline, CDR1 is MDHEN, CDR2 SYDVKM.

The chain has TRBV10-3 and TRBJ2-2, with 8 bases lining up with TRBD2. Looked up from germline, CDR1 is ENHRY and CDR2 is SYGVKD. The CDR3 loop spans 13 amino acids. Germline trimming cut 7 bases from V and 8 bases from J; bases unmatched to any gene: 6. The DNA of the CDR3 is TGTGCCATCACCCACGGGGGGGCAGGGGAGCTGTTTTTT. Its protein is CAITHGGAGELFF.

The gene calls are TRBV19 and TRBJ2-5, with TRBD1 as a possible D gene (6 bases). V lost 1 base to trimming and J lost 0 bases, with 12 bases between them. The CDR3 contains 16 residues. CDR1 is LNHDA and CDR2 is SQIVND in the germline V gene (reference sequence). The CDR3, as DNA: TGTGCCAGTAGTATAGGGGGACACAGGTACCAAGAGACCCAGTACTTC. Protein: CASSIGGHRYQETQYF.

The rearrangement links TRBV1 to TRBJ2-5. TRBV1 is given as a pseudogene. This CDR3 region has 18 residues. The CDR3 reads CTSSQDPGGTIYQETQYF. In DNA, the CDR3 is TGCACCAGCAGCCAAGATCCGGGCGGGACAATCTACCAAGAGACCCAGTACTTC.

The rearrangement links TRBV30 to TRBJ1-1, with TRBD1 matching 7 bases. Germline V gene data show CDR1 as GTSNPN and CDR2 as SVGIG (reference sequence). With 4 bases clipped from V and 5 bases from J, the junction kept 13 bases outside the gene matches. The CDR3 runs 15 residues. This chain's CDR3 is CAWTRGQASSTEAFF. The CDR3 DNA reads as TGTGCCTGGACCCGTGGACAGGCATCCTCTACTGAAGCTTTCTTT.

The genes are TRBV25-1 and TRBJ1-3; D is uncertain. V lost 6 bases and J 1 base, leaving 7 bases between the germline ends. CDR1 and CDR2 from the germline V gene are MGHDK and SYGVNS. This CDR3 region has 13 residues. The CDR3 loop reads CASSWTSGNTIYF. The DNA of the CDR3 is TGTGCCAGCAGCTGGACGTCTGGAAACACCATATATTTT.

V is TRBV28 and J is TRBJ1-3, with D tentatively TRBD1 (6 bases). The V end lost 3 bases, the J end lost 0 bases, and 18 bases lay between the germline ends. This CDR3 region has 18 residues. CDR1 and CDR2 from the germline V gene are MDHEN and SYDVKM. CDR3 nucleotides: TGTGCCAGCAGTTTCACTCAAGGACAGTTATTCTCTGGAAACACCATATATTTT. This codes for CASSFTQGQLFSGNTIYF.

The chain carries TRBV20-1 and TRBJ2-3, with D tentatively TRBD1 (6 bases). The CDR3 extends over 11 amino acids. In germline, CDR1 is DFQATT, CDR2 SNEGSKA (reference sequence). V was cut by 6 bases and J by 7 bases, with 11 bases left in between. The CDR3 nucleotides read TGCAGTGCCGAGGACAGCTATACGCAGTATTTT. Translation gives CSAEDSYTQYF.